This is a list of T cell receptor beta chains from one sample in a study of cytomegalovirus exposure and HLA in healthy donors. The repertoire was sequenced with immunoSEQ multiplex PCR; TCRdb's copy has only in-frame clones and lacks some. The repertoire holds under 45,000 clones, with 55% to 75% as singletons. The sample taken for sequencing was PBMCs. The receptors were gathered from a man aged 30-40 years in good health and CMV-seronegative. Both conserved end residues are trimmed from each CDR3. Each record gives: CDR3 protein, V gene, J gene.

CDR3: ASSWDRNSNQPQH; V: TRBV2; J: TRBJ1-5
CDR3: ASSQGLAGITYNEQF; V: TRBV4-1; J: TRBJ2-1
CDR3: ASSILTGLSNQPQH; V: TRBV7-7; J: TRBJ1-5
CDR3: ASSHAGTGNTYEQY; V: TRBV4-2; J: TRBJ2-7
CDR3: ASSPLAGRSGELF; V: TRBV18; J: TRBJ2-2
CDR3: ASSQLQGTDTQY; V: TRBV6-4; J: TRBJ2-3
CDR3: ASTWTGGYGYT; V: TRBV28; J: TRBJ1-2
CDR3: ASSYGRGGYNEQF; V: TRBV6-5; J: TRBJ2-1
CDR3: ASSHPEQGGSPLH; V: TRBV4-2; J: TRBJ1-6
CDR3: ASSEPGQGGYEQY; V: TRBV10-2; J: TRBJ2-7
CDR3: ASSQTGTGGGKLF; V: TRBV4-3; J: TRBJ1-4